This is a list of T cell receptor beta chains from one sample in a study of T cell repertoires in cytomegalovirus infection. TCRdb reanalysed the reads using MiXCR and keeps one entry per CDR3 protein. This table holds about 190,000 distinct CDR3 sequences, 28% found once. The sequencing sample was made of PBMCs. The source of these receptors is a human donor in good health (CMV status not recorded). Some clones in this sample may be carry-over from other donors' samples. CDR3s include the opening cysteine and the closing phenylalanine or tryptophan. A D gene is named only where the DNA matches it firmly. Not all rows give a size; the values are once, few, many and, for expanded clones, a class.

CASTEGGGNTIYF TGTGCCAGCACCGAAGGGGGTGGAAACACCATATATTTT TRBJ1-3 TRBV2 . few
CSVRPGTASTDTQYF TGCAGCGTCCGTCCCGGGACAGCTTCCACAGATACGCAGTATTTT TRBJ2-3 TRBV29-1 TRBD1 .
CAIRKRQGLDEQYF TGTGCCATCAGGAAAAGACAGGGTCTGGACGAGCAGTACTTC TRBJ2-7 TRBV10-3 TRBD1 .
CASSSGRAWDTEAFF TGTGCCAGCAGCTCCGGTAGGGCTTGGGACACTGAAGCTTTCTTT TRBJ1-1 TRBV7-2 . few
CASSLRSGGGRRDEQFF TGTGCCAGCAGCTTAAGGTCTGGCGGGGGGCGGAGGGATGAGCAGTTCTTC TRBJ2-1 TRBV7-2 TRBD2 few
CASSWPSTGGSSYEQYF TGTGCCAGCAGCTGGCCATCAACAGGGGGGAGCTCCTACGAGCAGTACTTC TRBJ2-7 TRBV7-8 TRBD1 many
CASSEVRQINYGYTF TGTGCCAGCAGTGAAGTTCGACAGATTAACTATGGCTACACCTTC TRBJ1-2 TRBV2 . .
CASSYRFPGDIQYF TGTGCCAGCAGCTACAGGTTCCCAGGGGACATTCAGTACTTC TRBJ2-4 TRBV6-5 . few
CAAESGNTIYF TGTGCCGCAGAATCTGGAAACACCATATATTTT TRBJ1-3 TRBV10-3 . .
CASGRGGPNYNEQFF TGCGCCAGCGGGAGGGGGGGCCCGAACTACAATGAGCAGTTCTTC TRBJ2-1 TRBV5-1 . .
CASKGQVENEKLFF TGCGCCAGCAAAGGACAGGTGGAAAATGAAAAACTGTTTTTT TRBJ1-4 TRBV5-1 TRBD1 few
CASSEDWISYEQYF TGTGCCAGCAGTGAAGACTGGATCTCCTACGAGCAGTACTTC TRBJ2-7 TRBV6-1 . .
CASSGTSGGPYEQYF TGTGCCAGCAGTGGGACTAGCGGGGGACCCTACGAGCAGTACTTC TRBJ2-7 TRBV25-1 TRBD2 few
CASSLAENTEAFF TGTGCCAGCAGTTTAGCAGAGAACACTGAAGCTTTCTTT TRBJ1-1 TRBV12-3/TRBV12-4 . few
CASSQDSRRSLFF TGCGCCAGCAGCCAAGATTCCCGGCGCAGTCTGTTTTTT TRBJ1-4 TRBV4-1 . few
CASSLSSGNTGELFF TGTGCCAGCAGCTTGAGTTCAGGAAACACCGGGGAGCTGTTTTTT TRBJ2-2 TRBV7-2 . few
CSARDGMTQYF TGCAGTGCTAGAGATGGGATGACGCAGTATTTT TRBJ2-3 TRBV20-1 . many
CASSAVTGGKTEAFF TGTGCCAGCAGCGCGGTGACAGGAGGGAAAACTGAAGCTTTCTTT TRBJ1-1 TRBV9 . .
CASSQGLKDGNEKLFF TGTGCCAGCAGCCAAGGTCTGAAGGACGGAAATGAAAAACTGTTTTTT TRBJ1-4 TRBV4-2 . few
CASSLDINEQFF TGTGCCAGCAGCCTCGACATCAATGAGCAGTTCTTC TRBJ2-1 TRBV7-2 . many
CASSRQGWGEKLFF TGTGCCAGCAGCCGACAGGGGTGGGGAGAAAAACTGTTTTTT TRBJ1-4 TRBV5-5 TRBD1 few
CASSSGQISNQPQHF TGTGCCAGCAGCTCTGGACAGATCTCCAATCAGCCCCAGCATTTT TRBJ1-5 TRBV7-9 . few
CASSLGRGLRSNQPQHF TGTGCCAGCAGTTTGGGCAGGGGGCTAAGAAGCAATCAGCCCCAGCATTTT TRBJ1-5 TRBV12-3/TRBV12-4 TRBD1 few
CASRTPGRRSGNTIYF TGTGCCAGCAGAACACCGGGACGGCGCTCTGGAAACACCATATATTTT TRBJ1-3 TRBV6-2/TRBV6-3 . .
CASSQHRDPDTEAFF TGTGCCAGCAGCCAACACAGGGACCCGGACACTGAAGCTTTCTTT TRBJ1-1 TRBV14 . .
CSALGQSEEKLFF TGCAGTGCTCTGGGACAGTCAGAGGAAAAACTGTTTTTT TRBJ1-4 TRBV20-1 TRBD1 .
CASSLARGGGYEQYF TGTGCCAGCAGCTTAGCTAGAGGAGGTGGCTACGAGCAGTACTTC TRBJ2-7 TRBV7-2 . .
CASSPLTDSVYGYTF TGTGCCAGCAGCCCCCTCACGGACAGCGTCTATGGCTACACCTTC TRBJ1-2 TRBV12-3/TRBV12-4 . .
CASSPWTGGMNTEAFF TGCGCCAGCAGCCCATGGACAGGGGGGATGAACACTGAAGCTTTCTTT TRBJ1-1 TRBV5-1 TRBD1 few
CASSLLAQQETQYF TGTGCCAGCAGCTTATTGGCACAGCAAGAGACCCAGTACTTC TRBJ2-5 TRBV7-2 . many
CASSPSGGQPQHF TGTGCCAGCTCACCCTCAGGGGGCCAGCCCCAGCATTTT TRBJ1-5 TRBV18 TRBD1 .
CAWMRDRPAEQYF TGTGCCTGGATGCGGGACAGGCCCGCAGAGCAGTACTTC TRBJ2-7 TRBV30 TRBD1 .
CATVGDTGEQYF TGTGCCACCGTGGGGGATACGGGCGAGCAGTACTTC TRBJ2-7 TRBV12-3/TRBV12-4 . .
CASSLLGTVDEQYF TGTGCCAGCAGTCTTTTGGGGACAGTCGACGAGCAGTACTTC TRBJ2-7 TRBV27 TRBD1 .
CASSQGGNTIYF TGTGCCAGCAGCCAAGGAGGAAACACCATATATTTT TRBJ1-3 TRBV3-1 . .
CASSPDGESYGYTF TGTGCCAGTAGTCCGGACGGGGAGTCGTATGGCTACACCTTC TRBJ1-2 TRBV19 . .
CASSEDGDRKPFVSTDTQYF TGTGCCAGCAGTGAAGATGGGGACAGGAAGCCCTTCGTAAGCACAGATACGCAGTATTTT TRBJ2-3 TRBV6-1 TRBD1 few
CASSHGTAGAFF TGTGCCAGCAGCCACGGAACGGCGGGAGCTTTCTTT TRBJ1-1 TRBV3-1 . .
CASSQETVTDTEAFF TGCGCCAGCAGCCAGGAGACAGTGACGGACACTGAAGCTTTCTTT TRBJ1-1 TRBV5-1 . .
CASSMTGGVMNTEDFF TGTGCCAGTAGTATGACAGGGGGTGTTATGAACACTGAAGATTTCTTT TRBJ1-1 TRBV19 TRBD1 .
CASSRTGTETQYF TGTGCCAGCAGTCGGACGGGGACAGAGACCCAGTACTTC TRBJ2-5 TRBV5-4 . .
CASSPDWGGGSGELFF TGTGCCAGCAGCCCTGATTGGGGAGGGGGCTCCGGGGAGCTGTTTTTT TRBJ2-2 TRBV7-2 . many
CASSPRGSDVDTQYF TGTGCCAGTAGTCCCCGGGGGTCGGATGTGGATACGCAGTATTTT TRBJ2-3 TRBV19 . few
CASSLFRGGTNEQYF TGTGCCAGCAGCTTATTCCGGGGGGGAACCAACGAGCAGTACTTC TRBJ2-7 TRBV7-3 TRBD2 .
CASSPNAAGNYGYTF TGTGCCAGCAGCCCTAACGCGGCGGGGAACTATGGCTACACCTTC TRBJ1-2 TRBV7-9 . few
CSAEGDTEAFF TGCAGCGCCGAGGGGGACACTGAAGCTTTCTTT TRBJ1-1 TRBV29-1 . few
CASSLVGGADSYEQYF TGTGCCAGCAGCTTAGTAGGGGGGGCTGACTCCTACGAGCAGTACTTC TRBJ2-7 TRBV7-2 . .
CASSFTDNYGYTF TGTGCCAGCAGCTTCACTGATAACTATGGCTACACCTTC TRBJ1-2 TRBV2 . once
CASSPSDEKNIQYF TGTGCCAGCAGTCCTTCGGACGAGAAAAACATTCAGTACTTC TRBJ2-4 TRBV6-2/TRBV6-3 . .
CASSRTSYEQYF TGTGCCAGCAGTCGAACCTCCTACGAGCAGTACTTC TRBJ2-7 TRBV6-2/TRBV6-3 . .
CASSPDLYGYTF TGTGCCAGCAGCCCCGACCTCTATGGCTACACCTTC TRBJ1-2 TRBV7-2 . many
CASSSPSGTGNNEQFF TGTGCCAGCAGCTCCCCATCCGGGACAGGGAACAATGAGCAGTTCTTC TRBJ2-1 TRBV7-3 TRBD1 many
CSVKAYEQYF TGCAGCGTTAAAGCGTACGAGCAGTACTTC TRBJ2-7 TRBV29-1 . .